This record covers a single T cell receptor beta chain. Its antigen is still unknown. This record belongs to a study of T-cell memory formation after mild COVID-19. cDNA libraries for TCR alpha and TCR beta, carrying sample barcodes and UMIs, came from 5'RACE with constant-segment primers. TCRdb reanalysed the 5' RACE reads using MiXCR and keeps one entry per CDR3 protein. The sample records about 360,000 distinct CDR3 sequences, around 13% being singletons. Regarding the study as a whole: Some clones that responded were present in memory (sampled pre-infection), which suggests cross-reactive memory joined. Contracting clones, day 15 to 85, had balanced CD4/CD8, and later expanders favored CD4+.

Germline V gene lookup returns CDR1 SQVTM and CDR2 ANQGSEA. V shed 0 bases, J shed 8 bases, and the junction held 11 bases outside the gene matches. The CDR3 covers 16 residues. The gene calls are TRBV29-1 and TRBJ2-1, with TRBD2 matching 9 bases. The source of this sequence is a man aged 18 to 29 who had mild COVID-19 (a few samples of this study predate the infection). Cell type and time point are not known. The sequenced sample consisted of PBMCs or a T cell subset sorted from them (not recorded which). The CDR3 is CSVEDHAGGQEYEQFF. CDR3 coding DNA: TGCAGCGTTGAAGATCATGCGGGGGGGCAAGAGTATGAGCAGTTCTTC.